This TCR beta chain is from a study of cytomegalovirus exposure and HLA in healthy donors. The wider study: HLA-typed donors contributed around 88 million unique TCRs, which were held in an early data release.

The primer mix had 60 Vbeta and 13 Jbeta primers. Here immunoSEQ multiplex PCR was the method, and the copy in TCRdb shows in-frame clones only, minus some. The table lists around 150,000 clones, roughly 80% of them singletons. This CDR3 spans 18 amino acids. V was clipped by 1 base and J by 9 bases; unmatched bases: 14. The V gene's germline CDR1 is SGHDN and CDR2 FVKESK. This clone came up a few times. What it binds is unknown. Whole-study results and caveats: It was reported that TCR beta sequences correctly inferred the HLA-A and HLA-B alleles for most subjects.

The sequencing input was PBMCs. The rearrangement joins TRBV14 to TRBJ1-6; 8 bases map to TRBD1. This TCR derives from a woman between 45 and 65 years old in good health and CMV-seropositive. As DNA, the CDR3 is TGTGCCAGCAGCCAAGTGGAGCCTTTACAGGGGGTGGGTTCACCCCTCCACTTT. The encoded protein is CASSQVEPLQGVGSPLHF.